This entry describes one T cell receptor (beta chain). MiXCR, applied by TCRdb to the multiplex PCR reads, yields one record per CDR3 protein. The sample includes 60,000 to 70,000 distinct CDR3 sequences, 57% of them seen just once. These data originate in a study of breast tumors, draining lymph nodes, adjacent tissues. CDR3 length: 17 amino acids. V trimming: 7 bases; J trimming: 5 bases; junction bases outside the gene matches: 17. Germline V gene lookup returns CDR1 SNHLY and CDR2 FYNNEI. The sequencing input was breast tumor tissue. The TCR sequence derives from a female donor with breast cancer. Some clones in this sample may be carry-over from other donors' samples. The chain links TRBV2 to TRBJ2-5; 9 positions match TRBD2. The CDR3 coding sequence is TGTGCCAGCATGGCTGGGCTAGCGGGGAGCATCGGGGAGACCCAGTACTTC. This encodes CASMAGLAGSIGETQYF. The full variable domain, its missing parts supplied by reference TRBV2 and TRBJ2-5, is EPEVTQTPSHQVTQMGQEVILRCVPISNHLYFYWYRQILGQKVEFLVSFYNNEISEKSEIFDDQFSVERPDGSNFTLKIRSTKLEDSAMYFCASMAGLAGSIGETQYFGPGTRLLVL.